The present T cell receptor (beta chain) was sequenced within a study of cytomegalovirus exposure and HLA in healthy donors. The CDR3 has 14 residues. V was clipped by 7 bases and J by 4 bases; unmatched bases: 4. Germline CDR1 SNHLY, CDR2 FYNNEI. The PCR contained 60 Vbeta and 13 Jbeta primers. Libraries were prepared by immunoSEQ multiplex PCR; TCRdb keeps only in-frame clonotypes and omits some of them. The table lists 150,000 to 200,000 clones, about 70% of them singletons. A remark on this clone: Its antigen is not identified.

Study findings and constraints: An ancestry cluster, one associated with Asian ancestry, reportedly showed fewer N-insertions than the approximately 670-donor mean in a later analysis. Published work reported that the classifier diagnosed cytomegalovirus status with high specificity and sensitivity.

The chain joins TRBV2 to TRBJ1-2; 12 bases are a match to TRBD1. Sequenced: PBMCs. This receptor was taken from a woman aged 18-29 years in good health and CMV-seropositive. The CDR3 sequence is CASKGQGAVYGYTF. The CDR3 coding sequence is TGTGCCAGCAAGGGACAGGGGGCGGTCTATGGCTACACCTTC.